This T cell receptor (beta chain) came from a study of monozygotic twins with inflammatory bowel disease. Broader study findings: Patients with IBD had less TCRbeta diversity (inverse Simpson) than their healthy co-twins.

For every sample, eight separate reactions were used to make cDNA. The UMIs carried a 6-nucleotide sample barcode, and they were added by template switching. TCRalpha and TCRbeta cDNA went through nested PCRs of roughly 16 and 10 cycles, two in total. From the 5' RACE reads, TCRdb lists one entry per CDR3 protein and no DNA. Its table records approximately 400,000 distinct CDR3 sequences. Comment on this clonotype: Antigen: not known.

CDR3 length equals 14 residues. Germline CDR1 reads SEHNR; CDR2 reads FQNEAQ (reference sequence). This chain connects TRBV7-9 to TRBJ1-5; TCRdb selects TRBD1, and the lack of DNA leaves this call unchecked. This receptor was taken from a human donor with ulcerative colitis or Crohn's disease, or a healthy co-twin of an affected twin (not recorded which). Sample: blood. This chain's CDR3 is CASGGGLSNQPQHF.